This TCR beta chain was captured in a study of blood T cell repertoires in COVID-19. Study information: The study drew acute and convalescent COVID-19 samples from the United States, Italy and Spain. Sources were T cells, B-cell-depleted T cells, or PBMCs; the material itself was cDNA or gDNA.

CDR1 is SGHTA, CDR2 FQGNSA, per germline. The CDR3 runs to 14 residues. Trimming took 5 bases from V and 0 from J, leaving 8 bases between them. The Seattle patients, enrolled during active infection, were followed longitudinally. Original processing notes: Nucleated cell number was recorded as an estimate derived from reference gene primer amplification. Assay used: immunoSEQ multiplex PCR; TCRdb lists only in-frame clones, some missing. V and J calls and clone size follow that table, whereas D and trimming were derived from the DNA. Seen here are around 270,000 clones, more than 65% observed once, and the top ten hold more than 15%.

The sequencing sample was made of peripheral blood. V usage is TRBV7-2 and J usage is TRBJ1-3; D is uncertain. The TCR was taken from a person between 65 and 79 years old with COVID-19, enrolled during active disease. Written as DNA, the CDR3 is TGTGCCAGCAGCGTCGGGAACTCTGGAAACACCATATATTTT. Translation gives CASSVGNSGNTIYF.